The rows below give T cell receptor beta chains drawn from one sample of a study of blood T cells in healthy people across ages. TCRdb fed the 5' RACE reads into MiXCR, producing one record per CDR3 protein. The data hold about 1.4 million distinct CDR3 sequences, with 55% to 75% observed a single time. Sequenced: blood. The origin of the receptors is a man in his late teens or twenties in good health. Each CDR3 is given with its conserved first and last residue. D genes are given only for firm matches. Part of the rows lack a size; the others show once, few, many or a class for expanded clones.

CDR3 protein: CASSVGDSRPIRTDTQYF
CDR3 DNA: TGTGCCAGCAGCGTAGGCGACAGCCGACCGATCCGCACAGATACGCAGTATTTT
V gene: TRBV9
D gene: .
J gene: TRBJ2-3
clone size: .

CDR3 protein: CASSERDRSYEQYF
CDR3 DNA: TGTGCCAGCAGTGAAAGGGACAGGTCCTACGAGCAGTACTTC
V gene: TRBV6-1
D gene: TRBD1
J gene: TRBJ2-7
clone size: .

CDR3 protein: CASSQPRSPYGYTF
CDR3 DNA: TGTGCCAGCAGCCAACCCCGGTCTCCCTATGGCTACACCTTC
V gene: TRBV4-2
D gene: .
J gene: TRBJ1-2
clone size: few

CDR3 protein: CASSTNRLAGGEDTQYF
CDR3 DNA: TGTGCCAGCAGCACCAACCGACTAGCGGGAGGGGAAGATACGCAGTATTTT
V gene: TRBV7-9
D gene: TRBD2
J gene: TRBJ2-3
clone size: .

CDR3 protein: CASSETGQNTEAFF
CDR3 DNA: TGTGCCAGCAGTGAGACGGGACAAAACACTGAAGCTTTCTTT
V gene: TRBV25-1
D gene: .
J gene: TRBJ1-1
clone size: few

CDR3 protein: CASSQDTSPRNTGELFF
CDR3 DNA: TGCGCCAGCAGCCAAGATACGTCACCGCGGAACACCGGGGAGCTGTTTTTT
V gene: TRBV4-1
D gene: .
J gene: TRBJ2-2
clone size: .

CDR3 protein: CASRDLAEQFF
CDR3 DNA: TGTGCCAGCAGGGACCTAGCTGAGCAGTTCTTC
V gene: TRBV21-1
D gene: .
J gene: TRBJ2-1
clone size: .

CDR3 protein: CAGTSGNNEQFF
CDR3 DNA: TGTGCCGGGACTAGCGGGAACAATGAGCAGTTCTTC
V gene: TRBV7-8
D gene: TRBD2
J gene: TRBJ2-1
clone size: .

CDR3 protein: CVTSRDLRSGELFF
CDR3 DNA: TGTGTCACCAGCAGAGATTTGAGGTCCGGGGAGCTGTTTTTT
V gene: TRBV15
D gene: .
J gene: TRBJ2-2
clone size: .

CDR3 protein: CAISGTDRVGGEQFF
CDR3 DNA: TGTGCCATCAGTGGAACGGACAGGGTAGGCGGCGAGCAGTTCTTC
V gene: TRBV10-3
D gene: TRBD1
J gene: TRBJ2-1
clone size: .

CDR3 protein: CASIRGQASGNTIYF
CDR3 DNA: TGTGCCAGCATTCGGGGACAGGCGTCTGGAAACACCATATATTTT
V gene: TRBV6-6
D gene: TRBD1
J gene: TRBJ1-3
clone size: once

CDR3 protein: CASSQEIRLAGRGTDTQYF
CDR3 DNA: TGCGCCAGCAGCCAAGAAATCCGGCTAGCGGGAAGGGGCACAGATACGCAGTATTTT
V gene: TRBV4-1
D gene: TRBD2
J gene: TRBJ2-3
clone size: .

CDR3 protein: CSVRLAAHNEQFF
CDR3 DNA: TGCAGCGTCAGACTAGCGGCTCACAATGAGCAGTTCTTC
V gene: TRBV29-1
D gene: TRBD2
J gene: TRBJ2-1
clone size: .

CDR3 protein: CASSPLAGRANEQFF
CDR3 DNA: TGCGCCAGCAGCCCTTTAGCGGGACGGGCCAATGAGCAGTTCTTC
V gene: TRBV4-1
D gene: TRBD2
J gene: TRBJ2-1
clone size: .

CDR3 protein: CSARGLRSYEQYF
CDR3 DNA: TGCAGTGCTAGAGGACTACGCTCCTACGAGCAGTACTTC
V gene: TRBV20-1
D gene: .
J gene: TRBJ2-7
clone size: few

CDR3 protein: CAVSGTGDQETQYF
CDR3 DNA: TGTGCCGTCTCGGGAACAGGGGACCAAGAGACCCAGTACTTC
V gene: TRBV10-3
D gene: TRBD1
J gene: TRBJ2-5
clone size: .

CDR3 protein: CSARVKGGSYNEQFF
CDR3 DNA: TGCAGTGCTAGAGTCAAGGGGGGCTCCTACAATGAGCAGTTCTTC
V gene: TRBV20-1
D gene: .
J gene: TRBJ2-1
clone size: .

CDR3 protein: CASSQVKGEKLFF
CDR3 DNA: TGCGCCAGCAGCCAAGTTAAAGGGGAAAAACTGTTTTTT
V gene: TRBV4-3
D gene: .
J gene: TRBJ1-4
clone size: .

CDR3 protein: CSAGDRDQPQHF
CDR3 DNA: TGCAGTGCTGGGGACAGGGATCAGCCCCAGCATTTT
V gene: TRBV20-1
D gene: TRBD1
J gene: TRBJ1-5
clone size: .

CDR3 protein: CASSPDRDTEAFF
CDR3 DNA: TGTGCCAGCAGCCCGGACAGGGACACTGAAGCTTTCTTT
V gene: TRBV12-3/TRBV12-4
D gene: TRBD1
J gene: TRBJ1-1
clone size: few

CDR3 protein: CSVLSDYGHTF
CDR3 DNA: TGCAGCGTTCTTTCTGACTATGGCCACACCTTC
V gene: TRBV29-1
D gene: .
J gene: TRBJ1-2
clone size: .

CDR3 protein: CSVQRLAWKAYNEQFF
CDR3 DNA: TGCAGCGTGCAACGACTAGCTTGGAAGGCCTACAATGAGCAGTTCTTC
V gene: TRBV29-1
D gene: TRBD2
J gene: TRBJ2-1
clone size: few

CDR3 protein: CSVEELFFSGANVLTF
CDR3 DNA: TGCAGCGTTGAAGAGCTGTTTTTCTCTGGGGCCAACGTCCTGACTTTC
V gene: TRBV29-1
D gene: .
J gene: TRBJ2-6
clone size: .

CDR3 protein: CASSQGTSGQYF
CDR3 DNA: TGTGCCAGCAGCCAAGGGACCTCGGGGCAGTACTTC
V gene: TRBV4-2
D gene: .
J gene: TRBJ2-7
clone size: .

CDR3 protein: CSALGPGIAKNIRYF
CDR3 DNA: TGCAGCGCTTTGGGCCCTGGGATAGCCAAAAACATTCGGTACTTC
V gene: TRBV29-1
D gene: .
J gene: TRBJ2-4
clone size: .

CDR3 protein: CASRGRGRETQYF
CDR3 DNA: TGTGCCAGCAGAGGCAGGGGGCGAGAGACCCAGTACTTC
V gene: TRBV27
D gene: TRBD1
J gene: TRBJ2-5
clone size: .

CDR3 protein: CSAAFRDKSFYGYTF
CDR3 DNA: TGCAGCGCTGCATTCCGGGACAAGTCCTTCTATGGCTACACCTTC
V gene: TRBV29-1
D gene: .
J gene: TRBJ1-2
clone size: .

CDR3 protein: CASSFLPGTGLPKAFF
CDR3 DNA: TGTGCCAGCAGCTTCCTCCCGGGGACAGGATTACCCAAAGCTTTCTTT
V gene: TRBV7-2
D gene: TRBD1
J gene: TRBJ1-1
clone size: .

CDR3 protein: CAISDGASGGYNEQFF
CDR3 DNA: TGTGCCATCAGTGATGGTGCTAGCGGGGGATACAATGAGCAGTTCTTC
V gene: TRBV10-3
D gene: TRBD2
J gene: TRBJ2-1
clone size: .

CDR3 protein: CAISEFLQGGRVTSGANVLTF
CDR3 DNA: TGTGCCATCAGTGAGTTTCTCCAGGGAGGGAGGGTAACTTCTGGGGCCAACGTCCTGACTTTC
V gene: TRBV10-3
D gene: TRBD2
J gene: TRBJ2-6
clone size: .

CDR3 protein: CASSAGQGNTNEKLFF
CDR3 DNA: TGTGCCAGCAGCGCAGGACAGGGAAATACTAATGAAAAACTGTTTTTT
V gene: TRBV7-9
D gene: TRBD1
J gene: TRBJ1-4
clone size: .

CDR3 protein: CASRGQGAQYTEAFF
CDR3 DNA: TGTGCCAGCAGAGGACAGGGAGCGCAGTACACTGAAGCTTTCTTT
V gene: TRBV27
D gene: TRBD1
J gene: TRBJ1-1
clone size: .

CDR3 protein: CASLDRSDTDTQYF
CDR3 DNA: TGTGCCAGCCTGGACAGGTCCGACACAGATACGCAGTATTTT
V gene: TRBV7-6
D gene: TRBD1
J gene: TRBJ2-3
clone size: .

CDR3 protein: CASSRTTTLGAYEQYF
CDR3 DNA: TGTGCCAGCAGCCGAACTACGACTCTCGGGGCCTACGAGCAGTACTTC
V gene: TRBV13
D gene: .
J gene: TRBJ2-7
clone size: .

CDR3 protein: CASSLAYSLKGETQYF
CDR3 DNA: TGCGCCAGCAGCTTGGCCTACAGCCTAAAGGGAGAGACCCAGTACTTC
V gene: TRBV5-1
D gene: .
J gene: TRBJ2-5
clone size: .

CDR3 protein: CASSQPPGQGASAYGDEQFF
CDR3 DNA: TGCGCCAGCAGCCAACCTCCGGGACAGGGGGCTTCGGCTTACGGGGATGAGCAGTTCTTC
V gene: TRBV4-1
D gene: TRBD1
J gene: TRBJ2-1
clone size: .

CDR3 protein: CASSRTESYNSPLHF
CDR3 DNA: TGTGCCAGCAGTCGCACAGAATCCTATAATTCACCCCTCCACTTT
V gene: TRBV28
D gene: .
J gene: TRBJ1-6
clone size: .

CDR3 protein: CASSQGTGNILAFF
CDR3 DNA: TGCGCCAGCAGCCAAGGGACAGGAAATATTCTAGCTTTCTTT
V gene: TRBV4-1
D gene: TRBD1
J gene: TRBJ1-1
clone size: .

CDR3 protein: CASSTTGNVNTEAFF
CDR3 DNA: TGCGCCAGCAGCACCACAGGGAATGTGAACACTGAAGCTTTCTTT
V gene: TRBV5-1
D gene: .
J gene: TRBJ1-1
clone size: .

CDR3 protein: CASSLFLEGLAKNIQYF
CDR3 DNA: TGTGCCAGCAGCTTATTTTTGGAGGGACTAGCCAAAAACATTCAGTACTTC
V gene: TRBV7-9
D gene: .
J gene: TRBJ2-4
clone size: .

CDR3 protein: CASSLTNHRDRSPYEQYF
CDR3 DNA: TGCGCCAGCAGCTTGACCAATCACCGGGACAGGAGTCCCTACGAGCAGTACTTC
V gene: TRBV5-1
D gene: TRBD1
J gene: TRBJ2-7
clone size: .

CDR3 protein: CASSHYGPENTQYF
CDR3 DNA: TGTGCCAGCAGCCATTATGGCCCTGAAAATACGCAGTATTTT
V gene: TRBV11-2
D gene: .
J gene: TRBJ2-3
clone size: once

CDR3 protein: CSASDTGANVLTF
CDR3 DNA: TGCAGTGCTAGCGACACTGGGGCCAACGTCCTGACTTTC
V gene: TRBV20-1
D gene: .
J gene: TRBJ2-6
clone size: .

CDR3 protein: CSARDSVSGANVLTF
CDR3 DNA: TGCAGTGCTAGAGATTCGGTCTCTGGGGCCAACGTCCTGACTTTC
V gene: TRBV20-1
D gene: .
J gene: TRBJ2-6
clone size: .

CDR3 protein: CAIRDSAANERLFF
CDR3 DNA: TGTGCCATCAGAGATTCGGCAGCTAATGAAAGACTGTTTTTT
V gene: TRBV10-3
D gene: .
J gene: TRBJ1-4
clone size: .

CDR3 protein: CASSVLVPQETQYF
CDR3 DNA: TGCGCCAGCAGTGTCCTAGTCCCACAAGAGACCCAGTACTTC
V gene: TRBV4-1
D gene: .
J gene: TRBJ2-5
clone size: .

CDR3 protein: CASSQVPTGFSYEQYF
CDR3 DNA: TGCGCCAGCAGCCAAGTGCCAACAGGGTTCTCCTACGAGCAGTACTTC
V gene: TRBV4-1
D gene: .
J gene: TRBJ2-7
clone size: once

CDR3 protein: CASSQEQGGRETQYF
CDR3 DNA: TGTGCCAGCAGCCAAGAGCAGGGAGGAAGGGAGACCCAGTACTTC
V gene: TRBV4-2
D gene: .
J gene: TRBJ2-5
clone size: .

CDR3 protein: CASSLTGLAGGKVFEQYF
CDR3 DNA: TGTGCCAGCAGCTTAACTGGACTAGCGGGGGGGAAAGTTTTCGAGCAGTACTTC
V gene: TRBV7-2
D gene: TRBD2
J gene: TRBJ2-7
clone size: few

CDR3 protein: CASSPRLAGGRETQYF
CDR3 DNA: TGTGCCAGCAGTCCAAGACTAGCGGGGGGTCGGGAGACCCAGTACTTC
V gene: TRBV3-1
D gene: TRBD2
J gene: TRBJ2-5
clone size: .

CDR3 protein: CASSLSWANSGNTIYF
CDR3 DNA: TGTGCCAGCAGCTTATCCTGGGCCAACTCTGGAAACACCATATATTTT
V gene: TRBV7-2
D gene: .
J gene: TRBJ1-3
clone size: .

CDR3 protein: CASSPSRAGTNIYGYTF
CDR3 DNA: TGTGCCAGCTCACCCTCCAGGGCCGGGACCAATATTTATGGCTACACCTTC
V gene: TRBV18
D gene: .
J gene: TRBJ1-2
clone size: .

CDR3 protein: CASSPGVSSTDTQYF
CDR3 DNA: TGTGCCAGCAGCCCCGGGGTTTCTAGCACAGATACGCAGTATTTT
V gene: TRBV11-1
D gene: .
J gene: TRBJ2-3
clone size: .

CDR3 protein: CASSLARGLAEAFF
CDR3 DNA: TGTGCCAGCAGTTTAGCGAGGGGGCTCGCTGAAGCTTTCTTT
V gene: TRBV12-3/TRBV12-4
D gene: TRBD1
J gene: TRBJ1-1
clone size: .

CDR3 protein: CASSSDRGHLNEKLFF
CDR3 DNA: TGTGCCAGCAGTTCGGACCGCGGACACCTTAATGAAAAACTGTTTTTT
V gene: TRBV27
D gene: .
J gene: TRBJ1-4
clone size: .

CDR3 protein: CASSPLAGGRYNGQFF
CDR3 DNA: TGTGCCAGCAGTCCTCTAGCGGGGGGGCGGTACAATGGGCAGTTCTTC
V gene: TRBV6-6
D gene: TRBD2
J gene: TRBJ2-1
clone size: .

CDR3 protein: CAIRGVVDSGIGSSYEQYF
CDR3 DNA: TGTGCCATCAGGGGAGTCGTAGATAGCGGGATCGGGAGCTCCTACGAGCAGTACTTC
V gene: TRBV10-3
D gene: TRBD2
J gene: TRBJ2-7
clone size: .

CDR3 protein: CASSRPGRIYEQYF
CDR3 DNA: TGTGCCAGCAGTCGGCCGGGACGGATCTACGAGCAGTACTTC
V gene: TRBV6-5
D gene: .
J gene: TRBJ2-7
clone size: .

CDR3 protein: CASIRLGKETQYF
CDR3 DNA: TGTGCCAGCATTCGACTCGGGAAGGAGACCCAGTACTTC
V gene: TRBV6-6
D gene: .
J gene: TRBJ2-5
clone size: .

CDR3 protein: CASSLGTSGYGHTF
CDR3 DNA: TGTGCCAGCAGCTTAGGGACATCGGGCTATGGCCACACCTTC
V gene: TRBV7-9
D gene: .
J gene: TRBJ1-2
clone size: .